This T cell receptor (beta chain) came from a study of cytomegalovirus exposure and HLA in healthy donors. With 60 Vbeta and 13 Jbeta primers, the PCR was carried out. TCRdb's table, derived via immunoSEQ multiplex PCR, lists solely in-frame clones and lacks some. The record lists about 120,000 clones, of which the ten most abundant hold under 2%. The germline gives CDR1 SGHRS, CDR2 YFSETQ. Unmatched junction bases numbered 7, after V lost 3 bases and J lost 5 bases. The CDR3 is 15 residues long. Worth noting for this clone: The target antigen is unknown.

Study-wide results and caveats: A classifier reportedly called cytomegalovirus status with high sensitivity and specificity. Excluded were some V segments that proved indistinguishable, including TRBV6-2 and TRBV6-3.

This chain connects TRBV5-1 to TRBJ2-1; TRBD2 agrees at 8 bases. The sequence was obtained from a man younger than 35 in good health and CMV-seronegative. Sequencing was done on a sample of PBMCs. This CDR3 reads CASSSNSGSNNEQFF. In DNA, the CDR3 is TGCGCCAGCAGCTCGAACAGCGGGAGTAACAATGAGCAGTTCTTC.